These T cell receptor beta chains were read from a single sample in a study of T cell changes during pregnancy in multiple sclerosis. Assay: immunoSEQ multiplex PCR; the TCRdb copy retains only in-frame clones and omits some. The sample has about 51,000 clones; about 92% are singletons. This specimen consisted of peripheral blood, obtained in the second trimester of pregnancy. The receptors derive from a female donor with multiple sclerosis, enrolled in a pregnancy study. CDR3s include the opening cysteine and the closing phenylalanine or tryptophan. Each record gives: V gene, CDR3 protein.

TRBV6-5 CASSYRPEGYEQYF
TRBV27 CASSLKRYTGELFF
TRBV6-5 CASSYQLAGDNEQFF
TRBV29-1 CSVTGSNTGELFF
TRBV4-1 CASSQEILAEYSSYNEQFF
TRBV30 CAWSIRTRNTGELFF
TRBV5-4 CASSLAGSGYEQYF
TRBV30 CAWSLGQGNTGELFF
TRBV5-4 CASSLGQGGSYEQYF
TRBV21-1 CASSKERTFPGNTIYF
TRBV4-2 CASSEGQGVGEQYF
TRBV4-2 CASSQTSGRLSYEQYF
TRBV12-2 CASRLGSWAGAFF